These 5 T cell receptor beta chains were all obtained from the same sample, sequenced in a study of cytomegalovirus exposure and HLA in healthy donors. Amplification used 60 Vbeta primers and 13 Jbeta primers. The protocol was immunoSEQ multiplex PCR, while the TCRdb copy is restricted to in-frame clones and leaves out a portion. In the table there are about 170,000 clones, about three quarters of which are singletons. The sequenced sample consisted of PBMCs. These TCRs come from a woman in her twenties or thirties in good health and CMV-seropositive.

The chain uses TRBV30 and TRBJ1-2; no firm D call. Trimming took off 2 bases at V and 3 bases at J, with 10 bases between the two ends. The CDR3 consists of 13 residues. The V gene's germline CDR1 is GTSNPN and CDR2 SVGIG (reference sequence). CDR3: CAWSPTDYYGYTF. DNA for the CDR3: TGTGCCTGGAGTCCTACCGACTACTATGGCTACACCTTC.

V is TRBV28 and J is TRBJ1-5; no firm D call. Trimming shortened V by 4 bases and J by 4 bases, and 11 bases separated the two germline ends. Per germline, CDR1 MDHEN and CDR2 SYDVKM. The CDR3 spans 14 residues. In DNA, the CDR3 is TGTGCCAGCAGTTCGTCCGAGAGGAATCAGCCCCAGCATTTT. Amino acid sequence: CASSSSERNQPQHF. The full variable domain, rest sourced from reference TRBV28 and TRBJ1-5, is DVKVTQSSRYLVKRTGEKVFLECVQDMDHENMFWYRQDPGLGLRLIYFSYDVKMKEKGDIPEGYSVSREKKERFSLILESASTNQTSMYLCASSSSERNQPQHFGDGTRLSIL.

The chain carries TRBV7-3 and TRBJ1-1; D may be TRBD1 (6 bases). Germline loops: CDR1 SGHTA, CDR2 FQGTGA. The CDR3 loop spans 14 amino acids. V shed 5 bases and J shed 3 bases, with 13 bases lying between them. CDR3 sequence (DNA): TGTGCCAGCAGCCCCCAGGGGCCGGACACTGAAGCTTTCTTT. Translated: CASSPQGPDTEAFF.

The CDR3 sequence: CSVRGDGEKLFF. The CDR3 DNA reads as TGCAGCGTGCGCGGAGATGGAGAAAAACTGTTTTTT. The chain uses TRBV29-1 and TRBJ1-4; D remains unclear. The ends were cut back, 6 bases at V and 8 bases at J, with 13 bases in the middle. Germline lookup yields CDR1 SQVTM and CDR2 ANQGSEA. This CDR3 is built from 12 residues.

The rearrangement uses TRBV6-5 and TRBJ2-1; a possible D gene is TRBD2 (6 bases). Germline V gene lookup returns CDR1 MNHEY and CDR2 SVGAGI. The CDR3 spans 12 residues. V was shortened by 7 bases and J by 9 bases, with 13 bases between the two germline ends. DNA for the CDR3: TGTGCCAGCACGACTAGAATTGGTGAGCAGTTCTTC. Amino acid sequence: CASTTRIGEQFF.